These 32 T cell receptor beta chains were all obtained from the same sample, sequenced in a study of blood T cell repertoires in COVID-19 (dated by TCRdb to about 2020). Library generation was performed with the immunoSEQ multiplex PCR assay. Held by TCRdb, this immuneACCESS table contains in-frame sequences only and omits some clones. Under half of the omission traces to an unresolved V gene where checked; the cause of the rest is unknown. The sample table shows almost 90,000 clones, and approximately 89% are seen once. The ten largest clones add up to around 10% of the sample. Sequencing used peripheral blood. These receptors were collected from a man older than 75 with acute or convalescent COVID-19.

CDR3 DNA sequence: TGTGCCAGCACCTTTCAGGGGGGCGCGCATTTT. Residues: CASTFQGGAHF. The chain links TRBV6-6 to TRBJ1-5, with 7 nucleotides matching TRBD1. Germline CDR1 is MNHNY and CDR2 is SVGAGI (reference sequence). V dropped 7 bases and J dropped 15; count of bases not matched to a gene: 9. The CDR3 runs 11 residues.

The gene calls are TRBV6-5 and TRBJ1-6, with a weak D call TRBD1 (5 bases). V was shortened by 5 bases and J by 4 bases, with 12 bases between the two germline ends. The CDR3 has 15 residues. The germline V gene encodes CDR1 MNHEY and CDR2 SVGAGI. The CDR3 DNA is TGTGCCAGCAGTACAGGCGGTAATTATAATTCACCCCTCCACTTT. It translates to CASSTGGNYNSPLHF.

The genes are TRBV10-3 and TRBJ2-1, with 8 bases identical to TRBD1. Germline lookup yields CDR1 ENHRY and CDR2 SYGVKD. This CDR3 comprises 14 residues. Trimming cost V 0 bases and J 5 bases; bases outside gene matches: 0. The CDR3 DNA sequence: TGTGCCATCAGTGAGTCGACAGGGGACAATGAGCAGTTCTTC. Its translation is CAISESTGDNEQFF.

The chain has TRBV5-1 and TRBJ1-1; 7 bases match TRBD1. The CDR3 has 14 residues. Looked up from germline, CDR1 is SGHRS and CDR2 is YFSETQ. The trim removed 0 bases at V and 9 bases at J, leaving 8 bases unmatched. The CDR3: CASSLATGVSQAFF. The CDR3 DNA reads TGCGCCAGCAGCTTGGCCACAGGGGTTTCGCAAGCTTTCTTT.

V is TRBV6-5 and J is TRBJ2-2; TRBD1 matches 7 bases. CDR1 is MNHEY, CDR2 SVGAGI, per germline. The CDR3 consists of 16 residues. The V gene end was trimmed by 4 bases and the J gene end by 0 bases; junction bases not matched to a gene: 5. CDR3 region: CASSFGTAPNTGELFF. For the CDR3, the DNA is TGTGCCAGCAGTTTCGGGACAGCCCCGAACACCGGGGAGCTGTTTTTT.

The V call is TRBV29-1, the J call TRBJ1-4; 7 bases line up with TRBD1. The ends lost 6 bases at V and 5 bases at J; junction bases unmatched: 6. The CDR3 runs 13 residues. The germline V gene has CDR1 SQVTM and CDR2 ANQGSEA. This CDR3 is CSVLDRWNEKLFF. CDR3 DNA sequence: TGCAGCGTCTTGGACAGGTGGAATGAAAAACTGTTTTTT.

The chain recombines TRBV5-1 with TRBJ1-6; D is unresolved. Germline values: CDR1 SGHRS, CDR2 YFSETQ. Trimming took 4 bases from V and 0 from J, leaving 17 bases between them. CDR3 length: 18 residues. CDR3: CASSETFGASSYNSPLHF. The DNA of the CDR3 is TGCGCCAGCAGCGAAACTTTCGGAGCCAGCTCCTATAATTCACCCCTCCACTTT.

The genes are TRBV19 and TRBJ1-2; D unclear. Germline lookup yields CDR1 LNHDA and CDR2 SQIVND (reference sequence). V was trimmed by 9 bases and J by 8 bases, leaving 22 bases between them. The CDR3 is made up of 14 amino acids. The CDR3 region is CASLARVAAWGYTF. The CDR3 nucleotides are TGTGCCAGCCTCGCCCGGGTAGCAGCTTGGGGCTACACCTTC.

The chain recombines TRBV28 with TRBJ1-1, with 8 positions matching TRBD1. Trimming took 5 bases from V and 1 from J; bases not matched to a gene: 6. Germline V gene lookup returns CDR1 MDHEN and CDR2 SYDVKM. CDR3 size: 15 residues. The CDR3 bases are TGTGCCAGCAGTAAACGGGACAGGTGGAACACTGAAGCTTTCTTT. It translates to CASSKRDRWNTEAFF.

CDR3 DNA sequence: TGTGCCAGCAGCCGGGACATTTATCAGCCCCAGCATTTT. Encoded protein: CASSRDIYQPQHF. This chain uses TRBV28 with TRBJ1-5, with D maybe TRBD1 (6 bases). This CDR3 spans 13 amino acids. Trimming took 6 bases from V and 5 from J, leaving 11 bases between them. CDR1 and CDR2 from the germline V gene are MDHEN and SYDVKM.

The rearrangement joins TRBV24-1 to TRBJ2-5; TRBD1 matches at 12 bases. Germline trimming cut 4 bases from V and 5 bases from J; bases unmatched to any gene: 7. There are 16 residues in the CDR3. Germline CDR1 KGHDR, CDR2 SFDVKD. DNA of the CDR3: TGTGCCACCAGTGACTCCGGGACAGGGGGCTGGGAGACCCAGTACTTC. Translated, it gives CATSDSGTGGWETQYF.

The rearrangement uses TRBV5-6 and TRBJ1-5, with a weak D call TRBD1 (5 bases). V lost 3 bases and J lost 4, with 14 bases in between. There are 15 residues in the CDR3. CDR1 and CDR2 from the germline V gene are SGHDT and YYEEEE. CDR3 region: CASSSWGLINQPQHF. Written as DNA, the CDR3 is TGTGCCAGCAGCTCATGGGGACTGATAAATCAGCCCCAGCATTTT.

The rearrangement uses TRBV28 and TRBJ1-3; D not resolved. This CDR3 has 15 residues. Germline assignment: CDR1 MDHEN and CDR2 SYDVKM. Between the trimmed V and J ends, which lost 3 bases and 0 bases, there was a span of 9 bases. The CDR3 spells CASSFRSPSGNTIYF. DNA of the CDR3: TGTGCCAGCAGTTTCCGCAGTCCCTCTGGAAACACCATATATTTT.

This clone came up a few times. The chain's CDR3 is CASSSTGTGSSSPLHF. Written as DNA, the CDR3 is TGTGCCAGCAGTTCAACCGGGACAGGTTCCTCCTCACCCCTCCACTTT. The chain has TRBV6-6 and TRBJ1-6; TRBD1 matches at 8 bases. Looked up from germline, CDR1 is MNHNY and CDR2 is SVGAGI (reference sequence). The trim removed 4 bases at V and 10 bases at J, leaving 12 bases unmatched. The CDR3 contains 16 residues.

The genes are TRBV14 and TRBJ2-5; D may be TRBD1 (5 bases). This CDR3 has 17 amino acids. Trimming took 1 base from V and 6 from J, leaving 21 bases between them. CDR1 and CDR2 from the germline V gene are SGHDN and FVKESK. The CDR3 sequence is CASSQGFWGPSIKTQYF. CDR3 in DNA: TGTGCCAGCAGCCAAGGCTTTTGGGGCCCATCAATAAAGACCCAGTACTTC.

Points on this clone: A read error is possible here, since a much larger clone lies one base away. Other DNA variants within this sample encode the same CDR3. This chain connects TRBV19 to TRBJ2-6, with D possibly matching TRBD1 (6 bases). CDR1 and CDR2 (germline): LNHDA, SQIVND (reference sequence). This CDR3 is built from 16 residues. The ends were cut back, 3 bases at V and 1 base at J, with 10 bases in the middle. CDR3 residues: CASSMRQGSGANVLTF. The CDR3 region has the DNA TGTGCCAGTAGTATGAGGCAGGGGTCTGGGGCCAACGTCCTGACTTTC.

This clone appeared once. The chain joins TRBV6-5 to TRBJ2-7; 9 bases align to TRBD1. The CDR3 totals 13 residues. Unmatched junction bases numbered 3, after V lost 6 bases and J lost 3 bases. Germline V gene sequence: CDR1 MNHEY, CDR2 SVGAGI. In nucleotides, the CDR3 is TGTGCCAGCAGCGGGACAGGGTTCTACGAGCAGTACTTC. Residues: CASSGTGFYEQYF.

Only one count was recorded for this clone. The CDR3 here is CASTLKGDRRLETQYF. As DNA, the CDR3 is TGTGCCAGCACCTTAAAAGGGGACAGGCGTCTAGAGACCCAGTACTTC. V is TRBV28 and J is TRBJ2-5, with 8 bases lining up with TRBD1. The CDR3 covers 16 residues. The germline V gene has CDR1 MDHEN and CDR2 SYDVKM. The V segment lost 7 bases and the J segment 4 bases; nucleotides outside the gene matches: 14.

The chain has TRBV14 and TRBJ2-3; 11 bases are shared with TRBD2. The CDR3 is made up of 18 amino acids. Germline values: CDR1 SGHDN, CDR2 FVKESK. V was clipped by 3 bases and J by 3 bases; unmatched bases: 11. CDR3 sequence reads: CASSHPQASGRQTDTQYF. In DNA, the CDR3 is TGTGCCAGCAGCCACCCCCAGGCTAGCGGGAGGCAGACAGATACGCAGTATTTT.

This clone appeared a single time. This chain joins TRBV19 and TRBJ2-1; weak D call: TRBD2 (5 bases). Germline V gene sequence: CDR1 LNHDA, CDR2 SQIVND (reference sequence). Trimming took off 5 bases at V and 1 base at J, with 15 bases between the two ends. The CDR3 loop spans 16 amino acids. CDR3 loop: CASSLRTRGSYNEQFF. The CDR3, as DNA: TGTGCCAGTAGTCTACGCACTAGAGGATCCTACAATGAGCAGTTCTTC.

The chain is built from TRBV6-5 and TRBJ1-2; D is ambiguous. Per the germline V gene, CDR1 is MNHEY and CDR2 is SVGAGI. Trimming removed 8 bases at V and 2 bases at J, with 15 bases between. The CDR3 runs to 14 residues. CDR3 in DNA: TGTGCCAGCTCTAAGGAACAGATGAACTATGGCTACACCTTC. Its translation: CASSKEQMNYGYTF.

The chain employs TRBV3-1 (or the pseudogene TRBV3-2) and TRBJ2-7; 7 bases map to TRBD1. With 0 bases clipped from V and 0 bases from J, the junction kept 11 bases outside the gene matches. Per the germline V gene, CDR1 is LGHDT and CDR2 is YNNKEL (reference sequence). This CDR3 has 18 amino acids. CDR3 DNA sequence: TGTGCCAGCAGCCAAGAGGGGACAGCCAAAAAATTCTCCTACGAGCAGTACTTC. Translating it yields CASSQEGTAKKFSYEQYF.

The gene calls are TRBV5-1 and TRBJ2-7; 12 positions match TRBD2. Germline CDR1 and CDR2: SGHRS and YFSETQ. V lost 0 bases to trimming and J lost 4 bases; unmatched junction nucleotides: 5. The CDR3 runs to 16 residues. The CDR3 coding sequence is TGCGCCAGCAGCTTGGGCCTAGCGGGAGGGCCGTACGAGCAGTACTTC. Its protein product is CASSLGLAGGPYEQYF.

V usage is TRBV9 and J usage is TRBJ1-1; 7 bases match TRBD1. Germline CDR1 SGDLS, CDR2 YYNGEE. Trimming removed 0 bases from V and 4 bases from J; junction bases left unmatched: 3. The CDR3 has 14 amino acids. The CDR3 sequence: CASSVGQGGTEAFF. In nucleotides, the CDR3 is TGTGCCAGCAGCGTAGGACAGGGAGGCACTGAAGCTTTCTTT. The variable domain in full, completed from reference TRBV9 and TRBJ1-1, reads DSGVTQTPKHLITATGQRVTLRCSPRSGDLSVYWYQQSLDQGLQFLIQYYNGEERAKGNILERFSAQQFPDLHSELNLSSLELGDSALYFCASSVGQGGTEAFFGQGTRLTVV.

This clone occurred once. The CDR3 here is CASSLGTRGHEKLFF. The CDR3 nucleotides are TGTGCCAGCAGTCTTGGGACAAGGGGGCATGAAAAACTGTTTTTT. This sequence joins TRBV28 and TRBJ1-4; 7 bases are shared with TRBD1. Per the germline V gene, CDR1 is MDHEN and CDR2 is SYDVKM. With V trimmed by 5 bases and J by 6 bases, 9 bases remained unmatched. The CDR3 totals 15 residues.

V usage is TRBV6-5 and J usage is TRBJ1-5; D perhaps matches TRBD1 (6 bases). This CDR3 contains 14 residues. Trimming took off 7 bases at V and 4 bases at J, with 14 bases between the two ends. Germline V gives CDR1 MNHEY, CDR2 SVGAGI. This CDR3 reads CASKSGVGNQPQHF. The CDR3 nucleotides are TGTGCCAGCAAGTCAGGGGTGGGGAATCAGCCCCAGCATTTT.

CDR3 in amino acids: CASSSVSSYEQYF. The DNA for the CDR3 is TGTGCCAGCAGTTCGGTTAGCTCCTACGAGCAGTACTTC. The chain carries TRBV28 and TRBJ2-7, with D unresolved. The CDR3 covers 13 residues. The germline V and J ends were trimmed by 4 bases and 0 bases, with 7 bases remaining between them. Looked up from germline, CDR1 is MDHEN and CDR2 is SYDVKM.

This chain connects TRBV28 to TRBJ1-2, with D unresolved. Germline V gene lookup returns CDR1 MDHEN and CDR2 SYDVKM. Between the trimmed V and J ends, which lost 3 bases and 10 bases, there was a span of 12 bases. The CDR3 spans 12 residues. This CDR3 is CASSFGPVDYTF. As DNA, the CDR3 is TGTGCCAGCAGTTTTGGGCCAGTCGACTACACCTTC.

This chain joins TRBV10-3 and TRBJ2-7; TRBD2 agrees at 10 bases. The V gene's germline CDR1 is ENHRY and CDR2 SYGVKD. This CDR3 contains 15 residues. V shed 3 bases and J 6 bases; nucleotides not matched to a gene: 8. CDR3 nucleotide sequence: TGTGCCATCAGTGACGGAGCGGGAGGGGCTGCCGAGCAGTACTTC. Protein: CAISDGAGGAAEQYF.

The chain recombines TRBV7-2 with TRBJ1-1; D is unresolved. The CDR3 covers 13 residues. V dropped 3 bases and J dropped 1 base, with 6 bases sitting between them. Germline V gene lookup returns CDR1 SGHTA and CDR2 FQGNSA. CDR3: CASSFGGNTEAFF. DNA for the CDR3: TGTGCCAGCAGCTTCGGTGGGAACACTGAAGCTTTCTTT.

This rearrangement joins TRBV27 to TRBJ2-1; TRBD2 agrees at 13 bases. This CDR3 has 19 residues. CDR1 MNHEY and CDR2 SMNVEV come from the germline V gene (reference sequence). With 8 bases clipped from V and 7 bases from J, the junction kept 20 bases outside the gene matches. CDR3 sequence (DNA): TGTGCCAGCGACAGTACTAGCGGGAGGGCCCTACTCTGGGGAAATGAGCAGTTCTTC. Encoded protein: CASDSTSGRALLWGNEQFF.

J is TRBJ2-1 and V is TRBV28; TRBD2 matches at 8 bases. V lost 4 bases, J lost 9 bases, and 8 bases stayed unmatched. This CDR3 has 14 residues. Germline CDR1 MDHEN, CDR2 SYDVKM. The CDR3, as DNA: TGTGCCAGCAGTTCGAGCGGGAGCTGGGGTGAGCAGTTCTTC. This sequence encodes CASSSSGSWGEQFF.